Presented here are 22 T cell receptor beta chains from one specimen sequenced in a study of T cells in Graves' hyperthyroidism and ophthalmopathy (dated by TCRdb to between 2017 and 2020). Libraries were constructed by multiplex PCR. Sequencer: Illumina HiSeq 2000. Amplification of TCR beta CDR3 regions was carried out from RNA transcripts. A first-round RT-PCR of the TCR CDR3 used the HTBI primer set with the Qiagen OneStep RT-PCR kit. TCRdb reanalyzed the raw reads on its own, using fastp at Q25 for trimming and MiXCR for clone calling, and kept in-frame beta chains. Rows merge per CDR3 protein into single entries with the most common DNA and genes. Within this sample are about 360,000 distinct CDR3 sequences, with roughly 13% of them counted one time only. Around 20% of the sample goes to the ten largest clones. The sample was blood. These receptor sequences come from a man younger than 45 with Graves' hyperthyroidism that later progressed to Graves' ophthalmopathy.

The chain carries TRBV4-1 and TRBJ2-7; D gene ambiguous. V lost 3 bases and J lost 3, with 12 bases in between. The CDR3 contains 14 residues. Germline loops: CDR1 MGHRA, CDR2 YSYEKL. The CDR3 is CASSQSVTHYEQYF. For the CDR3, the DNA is TGCGCCAGCAGCCAGAGCGTAACGCACTACGAGCAGTACTTC.

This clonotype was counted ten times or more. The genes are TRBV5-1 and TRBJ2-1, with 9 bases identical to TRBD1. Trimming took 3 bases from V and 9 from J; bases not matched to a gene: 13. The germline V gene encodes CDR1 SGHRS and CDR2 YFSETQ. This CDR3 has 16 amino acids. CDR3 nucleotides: TGCGCCAGCAGCTACCGCGGACAGGGGAAGACAGTTGAGCAGTTCTTC. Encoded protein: CASSYRGQGKTVEQFF.

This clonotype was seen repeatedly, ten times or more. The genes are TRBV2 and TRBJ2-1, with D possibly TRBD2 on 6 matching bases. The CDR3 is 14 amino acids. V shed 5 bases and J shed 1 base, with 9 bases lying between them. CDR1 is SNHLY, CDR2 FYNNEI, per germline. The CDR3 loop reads CASSSGRSYNEQFF. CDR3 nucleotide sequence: TGTGCCAGCAGTTCGGGGAGGTCCTACAATGAGCAGTTCTTC.

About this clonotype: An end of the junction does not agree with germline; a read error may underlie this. CDR3 bases: TGTGCCGGCAGCTTAGGGGTTCAGCCCCAGCATTTT. This gives the protein CAGSLGVQPQHF. The J gene is TRBJ1-5, the V gene TRBV11-1; D possibly corresponds to TRBD1 (5 bases). The CDR3 contains 12 residues. CDR1 is SGHAT, CDR2 FQDESV, per germline (reference sequence).

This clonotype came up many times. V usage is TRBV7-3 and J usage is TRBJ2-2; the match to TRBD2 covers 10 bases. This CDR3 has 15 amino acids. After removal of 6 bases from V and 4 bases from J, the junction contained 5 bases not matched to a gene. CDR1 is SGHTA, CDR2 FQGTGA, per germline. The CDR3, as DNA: TGTGCCAGCAGACTAAGCGGGGGGGCCACCGGGGAGCTGTTTTTT. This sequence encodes CASRLSGGATGELFF.

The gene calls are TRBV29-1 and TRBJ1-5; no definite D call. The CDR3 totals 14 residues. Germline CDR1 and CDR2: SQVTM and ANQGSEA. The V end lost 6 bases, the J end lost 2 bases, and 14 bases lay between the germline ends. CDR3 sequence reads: CSVWEGHGNQPQHF. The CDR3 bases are TGCAGCGTGTGGGAGGGCCATGGCAATCAGCCCCAGCATTTT.

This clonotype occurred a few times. The CDR3 DNA is TGTGCCAGCAGTTTATTGCCAGGGGTTGAGACCCAGTACTTC. It is translated as CASSLLPGVETQYF. V usage is TRBV27 and J usage is TRBJ2-5, with D perhaps matching TRBD1 (6 bases). CDR3 length equals 14 residues. Germline V gene sequence: CDR1 MNHEY, CDR2 SMNVEV (reference sequence). Trimming cost V 1 base and J 5 bases, with 11 bases left between them.

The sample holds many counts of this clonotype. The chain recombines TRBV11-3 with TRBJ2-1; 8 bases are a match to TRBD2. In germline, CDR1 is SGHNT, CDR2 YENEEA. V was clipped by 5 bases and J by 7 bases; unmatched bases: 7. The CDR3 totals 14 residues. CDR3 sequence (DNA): TGTGCCAGCAGCACCGGGCGGGGGGCGAATGAGCAGTTCTTC. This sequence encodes CASSTGRGANEQFF.

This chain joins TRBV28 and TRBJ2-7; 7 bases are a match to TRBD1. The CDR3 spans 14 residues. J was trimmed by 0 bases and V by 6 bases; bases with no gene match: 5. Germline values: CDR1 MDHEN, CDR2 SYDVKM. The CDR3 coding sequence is TGTGCCAGCAGGGGGACAGCCGTCTCCTACGAGCAGTACTTC. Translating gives CASRGTAVSYEQYF. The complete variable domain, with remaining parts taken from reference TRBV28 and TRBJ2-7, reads DVKVTQSSRYLVKRTGEKVFLECVQDMDHENMFWYRQDPGLGLRLIYFSYDVKMKEKGDIPEGYSVSREKKERFSLILESASTNQTSMYLCASRGTAVSYEQYFGPGTRLTVT.

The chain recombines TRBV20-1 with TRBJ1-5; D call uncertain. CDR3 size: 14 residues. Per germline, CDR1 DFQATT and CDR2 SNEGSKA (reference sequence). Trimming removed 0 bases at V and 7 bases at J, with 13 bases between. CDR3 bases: TGCAGTGCTAGAGAAGGAGGGCTAAGGCAGCCCCAGCATTTT. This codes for CSAREGGLRQPQHF.

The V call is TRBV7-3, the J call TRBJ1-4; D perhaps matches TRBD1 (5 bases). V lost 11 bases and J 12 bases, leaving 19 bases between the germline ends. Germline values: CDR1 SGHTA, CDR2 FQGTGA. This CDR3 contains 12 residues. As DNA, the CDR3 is TGTGCCGGGACCCCCGTAAAGGAAGAACTGTTTTTT. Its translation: CAGTPVKEELFF.

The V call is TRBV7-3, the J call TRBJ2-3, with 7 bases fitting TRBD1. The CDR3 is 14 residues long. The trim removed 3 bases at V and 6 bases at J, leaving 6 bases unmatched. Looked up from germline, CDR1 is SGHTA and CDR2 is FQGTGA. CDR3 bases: TGTGCCAGCAGCTTCCGACAGGGTGGCGATACGCAGTATTTT. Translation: CASSFRQGGDTQYF.

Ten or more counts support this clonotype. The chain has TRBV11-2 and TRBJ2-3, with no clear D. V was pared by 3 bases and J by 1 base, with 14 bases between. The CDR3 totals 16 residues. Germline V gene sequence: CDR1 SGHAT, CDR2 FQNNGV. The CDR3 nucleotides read TGTGCCAGCAGCTTCGGTGGAACTGCCCGCACAGATACGCAGTATTTT. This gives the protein CASSFGGTARTDTQYF.

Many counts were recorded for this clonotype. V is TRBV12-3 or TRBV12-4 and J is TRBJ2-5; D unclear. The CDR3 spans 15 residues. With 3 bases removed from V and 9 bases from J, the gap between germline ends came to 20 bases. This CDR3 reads CASSFRLGWPQAQYF. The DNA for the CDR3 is TGTGCCAGCAGTTTTCGGCTTGGTTGGCCGCAGGCCCAGTACTTC.

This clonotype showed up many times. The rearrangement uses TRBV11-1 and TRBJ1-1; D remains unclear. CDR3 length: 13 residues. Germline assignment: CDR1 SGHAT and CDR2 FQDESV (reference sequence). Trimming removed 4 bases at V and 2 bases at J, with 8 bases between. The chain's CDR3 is CASSSSPNTEAFF. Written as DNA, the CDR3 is TGTGCCAGCAGCTCATCCCCCAACACTGAAGCTTTCTTT.

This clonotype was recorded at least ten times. CDR3 protein: CASTPKVRGNTEAFF. In DNA, the CDR3 is TGCGCCAGCACCCCAAAAGTCCGGGGGAACACTGAAGCTTTCTTT. The chain carries TRBV5-1 and TRBJ1-1; no firm D call. V was shortened by 6 bases and J by 1 base, with 16 bases between the two germline ends. This CDR3 contains 15 residues. The V gene's germline CDR1 is SGHRS and CDR2 YFSETQ.

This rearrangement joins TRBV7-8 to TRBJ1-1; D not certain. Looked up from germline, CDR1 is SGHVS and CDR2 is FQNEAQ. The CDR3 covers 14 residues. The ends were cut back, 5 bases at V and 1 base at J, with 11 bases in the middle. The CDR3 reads CASSPQTWNTEAFF. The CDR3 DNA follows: TGTGCCAGCAGCCCCCAAACCTGGAACACTGAAGCTTTCTTT.

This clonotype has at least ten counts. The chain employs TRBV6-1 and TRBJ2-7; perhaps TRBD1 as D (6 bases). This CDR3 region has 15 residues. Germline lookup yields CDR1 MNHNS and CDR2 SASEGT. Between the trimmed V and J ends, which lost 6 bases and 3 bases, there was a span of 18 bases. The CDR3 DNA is TGTGCCAGCAGGCACTACAGGGAAAATGGCTACGAGCAGTACTTC. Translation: CASRHYRENGYEQYF.

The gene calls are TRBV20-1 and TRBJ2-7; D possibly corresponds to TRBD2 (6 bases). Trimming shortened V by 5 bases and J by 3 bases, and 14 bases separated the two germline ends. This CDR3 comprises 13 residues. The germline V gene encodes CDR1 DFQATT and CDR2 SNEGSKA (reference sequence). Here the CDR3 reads CSAAGPGDYEQYF. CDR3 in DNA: TGCAGTGCTGCGGGACCTGGGGACTACGAGCAGTACTTC.

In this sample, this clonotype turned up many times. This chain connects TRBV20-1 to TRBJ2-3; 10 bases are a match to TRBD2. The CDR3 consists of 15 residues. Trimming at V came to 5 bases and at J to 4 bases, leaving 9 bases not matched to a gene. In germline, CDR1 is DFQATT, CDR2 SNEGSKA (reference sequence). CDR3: CSAGLSGGAADTQYF. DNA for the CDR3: TGCAGTGCTGGGCTCAGCGGGGGGGCCGCAGATACGCAGTATTTT.

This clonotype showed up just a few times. The CDR3 bases are TGCGCCAGCAGCCAAGATGGACGGATTAATCAGCCCCAGCATTTT. Translating gives CASSQDGRINQPQHF. The genes are TRBV4-1 and TRBJ1-5, with D unresolved. The CDR3 extends over 15 amino acids. Per the germline V gene, CDR1 is MGHRA and CDR2 is YSYEKL. Trimming took 0 bases from V and 4 from J, leaving 10 bases between them.

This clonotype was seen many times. The CDR3 reads CASSPQETQYF. The CDR3 region has the DNA TGTGCCAGCAGCCCTCAAGAGACCCAGTACTTC. The chain recombines TRBV6-1 with TRBJ2-5; D is ambiguous. V dropped 6 bases and J dropped 2 bases, with 4 bases sitting between them. Germline CDR1 and CDR2: MNHNS and SASEGT. The CDR3 is 11 amino acids.